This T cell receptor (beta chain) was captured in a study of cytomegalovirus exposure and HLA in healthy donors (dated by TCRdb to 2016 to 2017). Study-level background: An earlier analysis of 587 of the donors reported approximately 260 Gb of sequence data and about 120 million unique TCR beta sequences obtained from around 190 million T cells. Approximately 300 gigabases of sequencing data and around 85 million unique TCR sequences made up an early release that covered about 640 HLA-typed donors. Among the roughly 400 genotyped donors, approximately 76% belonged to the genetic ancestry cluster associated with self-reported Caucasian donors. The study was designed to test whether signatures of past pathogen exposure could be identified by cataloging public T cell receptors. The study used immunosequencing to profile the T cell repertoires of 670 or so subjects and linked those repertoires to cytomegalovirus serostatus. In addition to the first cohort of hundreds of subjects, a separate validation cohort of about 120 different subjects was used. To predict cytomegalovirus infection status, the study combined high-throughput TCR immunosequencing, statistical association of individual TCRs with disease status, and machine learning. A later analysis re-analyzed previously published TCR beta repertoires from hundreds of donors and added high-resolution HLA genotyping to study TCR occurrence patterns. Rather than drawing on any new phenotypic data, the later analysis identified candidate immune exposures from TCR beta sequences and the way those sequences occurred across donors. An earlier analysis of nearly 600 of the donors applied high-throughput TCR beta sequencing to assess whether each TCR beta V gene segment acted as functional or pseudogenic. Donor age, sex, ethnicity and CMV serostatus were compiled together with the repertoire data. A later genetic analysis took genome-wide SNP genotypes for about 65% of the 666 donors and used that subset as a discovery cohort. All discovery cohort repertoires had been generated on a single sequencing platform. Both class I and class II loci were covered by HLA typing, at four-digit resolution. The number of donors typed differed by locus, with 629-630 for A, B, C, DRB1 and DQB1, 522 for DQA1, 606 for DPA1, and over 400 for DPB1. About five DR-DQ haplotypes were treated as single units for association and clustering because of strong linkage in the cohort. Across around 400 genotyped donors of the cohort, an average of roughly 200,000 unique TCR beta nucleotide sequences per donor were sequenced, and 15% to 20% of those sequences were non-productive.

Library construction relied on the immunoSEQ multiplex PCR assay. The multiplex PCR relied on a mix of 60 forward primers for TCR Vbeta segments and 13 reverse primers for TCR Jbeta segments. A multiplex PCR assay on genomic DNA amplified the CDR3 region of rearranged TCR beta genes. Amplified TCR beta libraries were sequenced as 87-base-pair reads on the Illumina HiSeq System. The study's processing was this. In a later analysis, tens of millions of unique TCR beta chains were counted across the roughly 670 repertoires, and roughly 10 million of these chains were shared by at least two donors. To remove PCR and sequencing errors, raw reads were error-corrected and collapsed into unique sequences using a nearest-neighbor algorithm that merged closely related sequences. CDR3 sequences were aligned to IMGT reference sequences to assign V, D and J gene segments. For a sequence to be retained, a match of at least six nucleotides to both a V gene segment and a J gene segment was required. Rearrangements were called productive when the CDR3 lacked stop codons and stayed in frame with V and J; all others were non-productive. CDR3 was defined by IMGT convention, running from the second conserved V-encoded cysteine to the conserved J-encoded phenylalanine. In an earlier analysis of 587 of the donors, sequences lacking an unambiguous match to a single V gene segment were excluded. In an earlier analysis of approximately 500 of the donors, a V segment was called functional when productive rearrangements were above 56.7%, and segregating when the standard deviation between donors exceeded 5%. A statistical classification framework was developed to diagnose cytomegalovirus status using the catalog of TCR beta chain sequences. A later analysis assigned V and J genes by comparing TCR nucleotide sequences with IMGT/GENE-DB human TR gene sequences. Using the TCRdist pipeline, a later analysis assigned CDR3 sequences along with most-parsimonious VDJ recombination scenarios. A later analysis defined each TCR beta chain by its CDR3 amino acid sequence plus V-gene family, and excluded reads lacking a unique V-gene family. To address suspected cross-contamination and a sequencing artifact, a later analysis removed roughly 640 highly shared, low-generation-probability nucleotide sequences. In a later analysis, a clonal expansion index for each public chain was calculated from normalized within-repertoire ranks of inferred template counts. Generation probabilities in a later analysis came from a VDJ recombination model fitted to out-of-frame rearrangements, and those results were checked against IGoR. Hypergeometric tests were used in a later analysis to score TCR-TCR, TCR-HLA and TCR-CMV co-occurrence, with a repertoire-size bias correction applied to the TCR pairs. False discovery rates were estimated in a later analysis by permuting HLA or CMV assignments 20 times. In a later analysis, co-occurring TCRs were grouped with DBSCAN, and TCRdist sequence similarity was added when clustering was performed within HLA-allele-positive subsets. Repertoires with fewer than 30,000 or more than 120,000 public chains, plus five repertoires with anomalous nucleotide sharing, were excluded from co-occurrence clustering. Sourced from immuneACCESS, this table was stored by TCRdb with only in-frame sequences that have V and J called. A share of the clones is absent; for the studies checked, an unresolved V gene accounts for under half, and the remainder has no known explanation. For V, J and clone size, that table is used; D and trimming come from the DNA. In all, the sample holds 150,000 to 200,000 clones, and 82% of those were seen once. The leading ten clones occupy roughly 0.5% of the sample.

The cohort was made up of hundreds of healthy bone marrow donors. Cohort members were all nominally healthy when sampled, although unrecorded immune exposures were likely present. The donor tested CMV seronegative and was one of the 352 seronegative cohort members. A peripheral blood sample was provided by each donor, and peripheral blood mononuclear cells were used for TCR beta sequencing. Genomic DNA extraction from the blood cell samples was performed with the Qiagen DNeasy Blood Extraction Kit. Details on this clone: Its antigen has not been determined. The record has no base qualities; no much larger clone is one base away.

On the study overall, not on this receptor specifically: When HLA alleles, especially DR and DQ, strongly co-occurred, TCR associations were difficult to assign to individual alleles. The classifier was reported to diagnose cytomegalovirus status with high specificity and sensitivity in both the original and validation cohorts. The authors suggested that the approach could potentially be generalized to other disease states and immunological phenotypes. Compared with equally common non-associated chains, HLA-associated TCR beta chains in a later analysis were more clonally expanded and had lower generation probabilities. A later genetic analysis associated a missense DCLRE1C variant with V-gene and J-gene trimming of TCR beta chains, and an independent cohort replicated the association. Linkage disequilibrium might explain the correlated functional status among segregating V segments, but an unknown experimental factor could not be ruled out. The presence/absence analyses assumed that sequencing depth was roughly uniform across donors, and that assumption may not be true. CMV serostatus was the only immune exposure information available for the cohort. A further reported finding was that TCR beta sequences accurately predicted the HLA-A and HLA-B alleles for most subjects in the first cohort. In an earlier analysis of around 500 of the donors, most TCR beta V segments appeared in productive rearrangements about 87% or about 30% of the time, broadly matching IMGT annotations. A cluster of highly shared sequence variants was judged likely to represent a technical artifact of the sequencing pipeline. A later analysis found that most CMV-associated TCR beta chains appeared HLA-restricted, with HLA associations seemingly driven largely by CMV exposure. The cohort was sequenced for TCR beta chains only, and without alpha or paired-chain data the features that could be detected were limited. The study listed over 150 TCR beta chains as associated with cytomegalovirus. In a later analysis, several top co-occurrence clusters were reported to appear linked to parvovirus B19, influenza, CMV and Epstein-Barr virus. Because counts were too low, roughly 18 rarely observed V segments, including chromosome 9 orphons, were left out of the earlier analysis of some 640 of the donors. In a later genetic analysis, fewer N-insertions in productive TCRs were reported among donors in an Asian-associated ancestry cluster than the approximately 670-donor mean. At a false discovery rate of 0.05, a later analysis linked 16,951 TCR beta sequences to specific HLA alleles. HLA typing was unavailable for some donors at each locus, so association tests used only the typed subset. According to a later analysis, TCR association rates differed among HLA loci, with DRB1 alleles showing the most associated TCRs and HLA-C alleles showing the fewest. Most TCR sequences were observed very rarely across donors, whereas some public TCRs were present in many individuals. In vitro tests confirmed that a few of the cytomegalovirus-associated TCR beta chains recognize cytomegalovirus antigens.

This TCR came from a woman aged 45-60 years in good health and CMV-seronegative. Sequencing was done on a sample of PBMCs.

The DNA reads TGTGCCAGCAGTTCTAGCGAGACCCAGTACTTC. This encodes CASSSSETQYF. The chain was built from TRBV2 and TRBJ2-5; a weak D assignment points to TRBD2 (5 bases agree). Cut back by 5 bases and 5 bases, the V and J ends lie 6 bases apart. The CDR3 spans 11 residues, from the cysteine through the phenylalanine. Left in the record is the CDR3 DNA by itself, 33 bases read in frame from the first base. CDR1 SNHLY and CDR2 FYNNEI were looked up in the germline V gene.